This TCR beta chain appears in the sequencing data of a study of CD8+ T cells in alopecia areata. cDNA prepared by RNA extraction and subsequent reverse transcription served as the template for sequencing. Using immunoSEQ multiplex PCR, the repertoire was profiled, and TCRdb retains in-frame clones only, with some absent. The sample lists 200,000 to 250,000 clones, 64% occurring once. Between the trimmed V and J ends, which lost 1 base and 5 bases, there was a span of 14 bases. The CDR3 extends over 15 amino acids. Germline V gene sequence: CDR1 KGHSH, CDR2 LQKENI. Indicated treatment: oral pan-JAK inhibitor, 5-10 mg twice daily.

This sequence was found in a human donor with alopecia areata. Sample: CD4+ T cells sorted from blood, taken at week 4, from a patient treated with tofacitinib. The chain has TRBV18 and TRBJ2-5; tentatively, D is TRBD1 or TRBD2 (6 bases each). CDR3 DNA: TGTGCCAGCTCACCACACACGGGGGCTGAGGAGACCCAGTACTTC. Translated: CASSPHTGAEETQYF.